Below are 8 T cell receptor beta chains sequenced from a single sample in a study of shared clonotypes between healthy human individuals. Profiled with immunoSEQ multiplex PCR; TCRdb holds only in-frame clones, not every one. This sample has about 560,000 clones, with around three quarters found just once. Sequenced: PBMCs. These receptors were obtained from a woman between 40 and 55 years old in good health. Some clones in this sample may be carry-over from other donors' samples.

The chain uses TRBV7-3 and TRBJ2-3, with 11 bases matching TRBD2. The CDR3 is 15 residues long. Per germline, CDR1 SGHTA and CDR2 FQGTGA. Losses at the gene ends were 2 bases for V and 4 bases for J; bases not matched to a gene: 2. For the CDR3, the DNA is TGTGCCAGCAGCTTAGGTAGCGGGAGGGCAGATACGCAGTATTTT. Protein sequence: CASSLGSGRADTQYF.

The chain uses TRBV7-3 and TRBJ2-5; D unclear. The CDR3 is 17 residues long. Per germline, CDR1 SGHTA and CDR2 FQGTGA. V gave up 1 base and J gave up 1 base, with 16 bases separating them. This CDR3 is CASSLNLKTTLQETQYF. CDR3 nucleotide sequence: TGTGCCAGCAGCTTAAACTTAAAGACGACCCTCCAAGAGACCCAGTACTTC.

This clone showed up just once. CDR3 nucleotides: TGCAGCGCCTACCTCGGAGGGGGAGAGACCCAGTACTTC. Translated, it gives CSAYLGGGETQYF. J is TRBJ2-5 and V is TRBV29-1; D possibly matches TRBD1 or TRBD2 (6 bases each). The V end was cut by 7 bases, the J end by 4 bases, with 16 bases between. This CDR3 has 13 residues. Germline CDR1 and CDR2: SQVTM and ANQGSEA.

The sample holds a few counts of this clone. For the CDR3, the DNA is TGCGCCAGCAGTCGACAGGGCTCTGGAAACACCATATATTTT. Encoded protein: CASSRQGSGNTIYF. The gene calls are TRBV4-1 and TRBJ1-3, with TRBD1 identical over 7 bases. Germline V gene data show CDR1 as MGHRA and CDR2 as YSYEKL. There are 14 residues in the CDR3. V gave up 6 bases and J gave up 0 bases; unmatched junction bases: 2.

The chain combines TRBV5-1 with TRBJ2-7; 11 bases match TRBD1. In germline, CDR1 is SGHRS, CDR2 YFSETQ. J gave up 6 bases and V 4 bases, and 6 bases lay outside the gene matches. The CDR3 extends over 14 amino acids. CDR3 nucleotide sequence: TGCGCCAGCAGCGCAGGACAGGGGGCTGGCGAGCAGTACTTC. Translated, it gives CASSAGQGAGEQYF. Full variable domain (rest looked up from reference TRBV5-1 and TRBJ2-7): KAGVTQTPRYLIKTRGQQVTLSCSPISGHRSVSWYQQTPGQGLQFLFEYFSETQRNKGNFPGRFSGRQFSNSRSEMNVSTLELGDSALYLCASSAGQGAGEQYFGPGTRLTVT.

The chain combines TRBV7-9 with TRBJ1-2; D is uncertain. Germline assignment: CDR1 SEHNR and CDR2 FQNEAQ (reference sequence). There are 15 residues in the CDR3. Trimming left V 2 bases short and J 0 bases short, with 10 bases between. CDR3 coding DNA: TGTGCCAGCAGCTTAATTGGGGAGCCTAACTATGGCTACACCTTC. Translation: CASSLIGEPNYGYTF.

The J gene is TRBJ2-7, the V gene TRBV12-5, with D possibly being TRBD1 (7 bases). The V end lost 5 bases, the J end lost 2 bases, and 34 bases lay between the germline ends. Germline assignment: CDR1 LGHNT and CDR2 FRNRAP. This CDR3 has 21 residues. CDR3: CASGPRLPTRGGKDRTYEQYF. The CDR3 DNA reads TGTGCTAGTGGTCCCAGGCTACCAACCCGGGGCGGGAAGGACAGGACCTACGAGCAGTACTTC.

The genes are TRBV7-9 and TRBJ1-4; D might be TRBD1 (5 bases). The V gene's germline CDR1 is SEHNR and CDR2 FQNEAQ (reference sequence). The CDR3 contains 16 residues. V lost 4 bases and J 1 base, leaving 13 bases between the germline ends. CDR3 loop: CASSSEGRVTNEKLFF. The CDR3, as DNA: TGTGCCAGCAGCTCGGAGGGACGGGTAACTAATGAAAAACTGTTTTTT.